Shown below are 11 T cell receptor beta chains from a single sample sequenced in a study of cytotoxic CD8 clonotypes in ibrutinib-treated CLL. Only in-frame clones appear in the TCRdb table, and some are missing; sequencing was by immunoSEQ multiplex PCR. Among 250,000 to 350,000 clones listed, approximately 79% were seen once. The sequencing used PBMCs, collected at disease progression, from a patient treated with ibrutinib. These receptors were collected from a human donor with chronic lymphocytic leukemia.

The chain recombines TRBV18 with TRBJ2-7; no firm D call. The ends were cut back, 0 bases at V and 3 bases at J, with 3 bases in the middle. Germline CDR1 reads KGHSH; CDR2 reads LQKENI. This CDR3 spans 12 amino acids. The CDR3 DNA sequence: TGTGCCAGCTCACCACCGAGCTACGAGCAGTACTTC. This gives the protein CASSPPSYEQYF. Variable domain in full (rest from reference TRBV18 and TRBJ2-7): NAGVMQNPRHLVRRRGQEARLRCSPMKGHSHVYWYRQLPEEGLKFMVYLQKENIIDESGMPKERFSAEFPKEGPSILRIQQVVRGDSAAYFCASSPPSYEQYFGPGTRLTVT.

A single count supports this clone. The chain carries TRBV9 and TRBJ2-1, with D perhaps TRBD2 (5 bases). CDR3 length: 16 amino acids. Per the germline V gene, CDR1 is SGDLS and CDR2 is YYNGEE. V shed 0 bases and J shed 8 bases, with 18 bases lying between them. The CDR3 DNA is TGTGCCAGCAGCGTAGAAGGAGGCGCTGCGTTTGATGAGCAGTTCTTC. Translation gives CASSVEGGAAFDEQFF.

This clone was picked up a small number of times. V and J are TRBV11-2 and TRBJ1-1; the D is unclear. The CDR3 has 15 amino acids. The V gene's germline CDR1 is SGHAT and CDR2 FQNNGV. Trimming left V 7 bases short and J 4 bases short, with 19 bases between. This CDR3 is CASTLTGSAPTEAFF. The CDR3 DNA reads TGTGCCAGCACCTTGACGGGCAGTGCCCCCACTGAAGCTTTCTTT.

This sequence joins TRBV29-1 and TRBJ2-1; unclear D gene. The germline V and J ends were trimmed by 3 bases and 5 bases, with 17 bases remaining between them. There are 15 residues in the CDR3. Germline-derived CDR1 and CDR2 are SQVTM and ANQGSEA. The CDR3 nucleotides read TGCAGCGTTGATGGGGTTAGTGTGTTTGACAATGAGCAGTTCTTC. Protein sequence: CSVDGVSVFDNEQFF.

Turning to this clone: This specimen includes other DNA sequences encoding the same CDR3. The gene calls are TRBV4-1 and TRBJ2-1; the D is unclear. V dropped 4 bases and J dropped 6 bases, with 7 bases sitting between them. This CDR3 is 12 amino acids long. From germline, CDR1 is MGHRA and CDR2 YSYEKL. CDR3 DNA sequence: TGCGCCAGCAGCCCATCCGGCAATGAGCAGTTCTTC. This sequence encodes CASSPSGNEQFF.

This chain connects TRBV18 to TRBJ1-5; 8 bases fit TRBD1. The J segment lost 2 bases and the V segment lost 3 bases, leaving 3 bases of the junction unmatched. Germline CDR1 is KGHSH and CDR2 is LQKENI. CDR3 length: 15 residues. The chain's CDR3 is CASSPYRGGNQPQHF. The CDR3, as DNA: TGTGCCAGCTCACCCTACAGGGGGGGCAATCAGCCCCAGCATTTT. The whole variable domain, remainder taken from reference TRBV18 and TRBJ1-5, is NAGVMQNPRHLVRRRGQEARLRCSPMKGHSHVYWYRQLPEEGLKFMVYLQKENIIDESGMPKERFSAEFPKEGPSILRIQQVVRGDSAAYFCASSPYRGGNQPQHFGDGTRLSIL.

J is TRBJ1-4 and V is TRBV27; TRBD1 matches 12 bases. From germline, CDR1 is MNHEY and CDR2 SMNVEV (reference sequence). V was clipped by 5 bases and J by 7 bases; unmatched bases: 20. The CDR3 has 20 amino acids. This chain's CDR3 is CASSHPDRDRGRLEGEKLFF. The DNA of the CDR3 is TGTGCCAGCAGTCACCCCGACCGGGACAGGGGGCGCTTAGAGGGTGAAAAACTGTTTTTT.

This clone appeared a few times. The chain uses TRBV12-5 and TRBJ1-5; maybe TRBD1 (6 bases). Looked up from germline, CDR1 is LGHNT and CDR2 is FRNRAP. This CDR3 contains 18 residues. Trimming left V 1 base short and J 3 bases short, with 19 bases between. The chain's CDR3 is CASGLDPLGAINNQPQHF. In DNA, the CDR3 is TGTGCTAGTGGTTTGGACCCCCTGGGGGCGATAAACAATCAGCCCCAGCATTTT.

This chain joins TRBV19 and TRBJ1-2; D is possibly TRBD1 (5 bases). Trimming took 6 bases from V and 8 from J, leaving 19 bases between them. Germline CDR1 reads LNHDA; CDR2 reads SQIVND (reference sequence). CDR3 length equals 14 residues. CDR3 amino acids: CASRLEGEERGYTF. CDR3 coding DNA: TGTGCCAGTAGACTAGAAGGGGAGGAGCGGGGCTACACCTTC.

The sample holds a few counts of this clone. The chain employs TRBV10-1 and TRBJ1-2; 9 bases line up with TRBD1. V shed 0 bases, J shed 6 bases, and the junction held 17 bases outside the gene matches. This CDR3 comprises 19 residues. CDR1 is WNHNN, CDR2 SYGVQD, per germline (reference sequence). The CDR3 region has the DNA TGCGCCAGCAGTGAGTCGGTTTGGATGGACAGGGGTAACTGGGATGGCTACACCTTC. Translated: CASSESVWMDRGNWDGYTF.

The V call is TRBV29-1, the J call TRBJ2-1; 7 nucleotides agree with TRBD2. In germline, CDR1 is SQVTM, CDR2 ANQGSEA. The CDR3 spans 14 residues. The V and J ends lost 4 bases and 2 bases, in that order; junction bases with no gene match: 5. The CDR3 protein is CSVGGGRAYNEQFF. CDR3 bases: TGCAGCGTTGGGGGTGGGAGGGCCTACAATGAGCAGTTCTTC.